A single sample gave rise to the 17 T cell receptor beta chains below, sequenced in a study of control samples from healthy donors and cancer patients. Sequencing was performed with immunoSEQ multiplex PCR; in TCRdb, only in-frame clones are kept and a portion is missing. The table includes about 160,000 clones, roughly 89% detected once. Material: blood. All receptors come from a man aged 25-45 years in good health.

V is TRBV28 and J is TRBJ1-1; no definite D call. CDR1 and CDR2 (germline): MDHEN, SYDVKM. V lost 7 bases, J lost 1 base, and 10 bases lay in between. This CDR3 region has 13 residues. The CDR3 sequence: CASTLNENTEAFF. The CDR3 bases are TGTGCCAGCACCCTAAACGAGAACACTGAAGCTTTCTTT.

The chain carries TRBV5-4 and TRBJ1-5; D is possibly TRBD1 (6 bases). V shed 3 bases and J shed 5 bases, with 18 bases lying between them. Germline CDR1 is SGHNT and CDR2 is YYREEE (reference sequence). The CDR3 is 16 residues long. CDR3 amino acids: CASSSMTEGGDQPQHF. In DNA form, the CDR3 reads TGTGCCAGCAGCTCTATGACAGAGGGGGGTGATCAGCCCCAGCATTTT.

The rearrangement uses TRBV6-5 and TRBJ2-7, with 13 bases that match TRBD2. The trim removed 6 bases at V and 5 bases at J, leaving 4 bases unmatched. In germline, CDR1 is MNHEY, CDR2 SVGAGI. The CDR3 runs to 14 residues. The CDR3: CASRDTSGGDEQYF. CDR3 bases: TGTGCCAGCAGAGATACTAGCGGGGGGGACGAGCAGTACTTC.

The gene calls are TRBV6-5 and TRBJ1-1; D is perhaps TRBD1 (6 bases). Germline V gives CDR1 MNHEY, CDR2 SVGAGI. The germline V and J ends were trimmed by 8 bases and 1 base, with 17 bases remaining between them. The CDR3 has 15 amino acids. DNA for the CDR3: TGTGCCAGCCGGATTGGAGGGGGTGGGAACACTGAAGCTTTCTTT. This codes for CASRIGGGGNTEAFF.

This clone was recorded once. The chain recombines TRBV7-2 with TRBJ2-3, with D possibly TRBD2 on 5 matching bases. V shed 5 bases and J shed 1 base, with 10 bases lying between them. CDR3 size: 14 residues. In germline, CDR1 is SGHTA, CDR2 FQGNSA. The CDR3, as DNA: TGTGCCAGCAGCGACAAGAGGGGCACAGATACGCAGTATTTT. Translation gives CASSDKRGTDTQYF.

The CDR3 region has the DNA TGTGCCAGCTCCGGACTGCTGGCCAACGTCCTGACTTTC. Residues: CASSGLLANVLTF. The rearrangement uses TRBV12-3 or TRBV12-4 and TRBJ2-6, with D possibly TRBD2 on 5 matching bases. CDR3 size: 13 residues. Trimming removed 8 bases from V and 6 bases from J, with 11 bases in between.

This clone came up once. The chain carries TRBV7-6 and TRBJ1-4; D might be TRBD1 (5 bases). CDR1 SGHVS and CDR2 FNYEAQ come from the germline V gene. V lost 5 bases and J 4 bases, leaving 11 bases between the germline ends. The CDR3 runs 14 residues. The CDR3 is CASSQTEDNEKLFF. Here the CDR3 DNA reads TGTGCCAGCAGCCAGACAGAGGATAATGAAAAACTGTTTTTT.

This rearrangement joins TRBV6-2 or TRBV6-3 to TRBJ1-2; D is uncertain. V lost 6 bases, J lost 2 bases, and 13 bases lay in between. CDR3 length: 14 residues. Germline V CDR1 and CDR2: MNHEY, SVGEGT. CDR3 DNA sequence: TGTGCCAGCAGCCCTCTGAACAAGAACTATGGCTACACCTTC. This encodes CASSPLNKNYGYTF.

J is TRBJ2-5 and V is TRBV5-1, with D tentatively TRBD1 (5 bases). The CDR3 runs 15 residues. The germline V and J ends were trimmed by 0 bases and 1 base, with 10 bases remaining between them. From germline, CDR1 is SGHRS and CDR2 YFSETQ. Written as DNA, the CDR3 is TGCGCCAGCAGCTTGGATGGACACCCCCAAGAGACCCAGTACTTC. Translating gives CASSLDGHPQETQYF.

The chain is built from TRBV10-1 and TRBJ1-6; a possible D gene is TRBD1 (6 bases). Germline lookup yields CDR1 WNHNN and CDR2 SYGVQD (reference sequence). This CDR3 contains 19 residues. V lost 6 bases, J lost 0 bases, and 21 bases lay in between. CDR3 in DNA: TGCGCCAGCAGGGCGATACAGGGTTGGGTTGTCTCCTATAATTCACCCCTCCACTTT. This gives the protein CASRAIQGWVVSYNSPLHF.

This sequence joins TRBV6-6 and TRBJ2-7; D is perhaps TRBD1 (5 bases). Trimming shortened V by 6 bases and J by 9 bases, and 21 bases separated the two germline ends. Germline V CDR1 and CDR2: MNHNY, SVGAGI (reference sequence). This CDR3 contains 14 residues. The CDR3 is CASRGHQGSNTQYF. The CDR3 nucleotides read TGTGCCAGCAGAGGACACCAGGGATCCAACACGCAGTACTTC.

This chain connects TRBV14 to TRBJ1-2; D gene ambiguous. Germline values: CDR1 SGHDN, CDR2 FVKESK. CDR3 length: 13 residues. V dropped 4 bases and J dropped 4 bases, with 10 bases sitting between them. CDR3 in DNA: TGTGCCAGCAGCCTCCGGGGTGCCTATGGCTACACCTTC. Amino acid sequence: CASSLRGAYGYTF.

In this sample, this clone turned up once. This chain's CDR3 is CASSVSSGGGEQFF. The DNA of the CDR3 is TGTGCCAGCAGCGTGTCCAGCGGGGGGGGTGAGCAGTTCTTC. The chain links TRBV9 to TRBJ2-1; 10 nucleotides match TRBD2. With 2 bases clipped from V and 9 bases from J, the junction kept 5 bases outside the gene matches. CDR3 length: 14 amino acids. The germline V gene has CDR1 SGDLS and CDR2 YYNGEE.

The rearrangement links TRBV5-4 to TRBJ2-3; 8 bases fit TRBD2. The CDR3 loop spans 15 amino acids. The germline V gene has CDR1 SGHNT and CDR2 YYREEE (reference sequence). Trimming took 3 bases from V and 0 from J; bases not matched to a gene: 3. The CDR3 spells CASSSERGSTDTQYF. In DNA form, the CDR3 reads TGTGCCAGCAGCTCCGAGCGGGGGAGCACAGATACGCAGTATTTT.

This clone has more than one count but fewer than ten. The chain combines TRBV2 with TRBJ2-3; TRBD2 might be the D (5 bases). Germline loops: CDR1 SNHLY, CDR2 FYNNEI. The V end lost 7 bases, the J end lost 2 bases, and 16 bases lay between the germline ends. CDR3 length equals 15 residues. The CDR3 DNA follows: TGTGCCAGCATTAAAGCGGACTCCACCACAGATACGCAGTATTTT. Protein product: CASIKADSTTDTQYF. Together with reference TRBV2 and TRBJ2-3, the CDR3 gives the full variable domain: EPEVTQTPSHQVTQMGQEVILRCVPISNHLYFYWYRQILGQKVEFLVSFYNNEISEKSEIFDDQFSVERPDGSNFTLKIRSTKLEDSAMYFCASIKADSTTDTQYFGPGTRLTVL.

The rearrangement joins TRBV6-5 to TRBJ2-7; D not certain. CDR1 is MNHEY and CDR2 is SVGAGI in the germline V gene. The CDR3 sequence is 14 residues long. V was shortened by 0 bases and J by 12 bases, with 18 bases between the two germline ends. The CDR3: CASSYSDLSERRYF. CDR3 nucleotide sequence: TGTGCCAGCAGTTACTCCGATCTATCGGAGAGGCGGTACTTC.

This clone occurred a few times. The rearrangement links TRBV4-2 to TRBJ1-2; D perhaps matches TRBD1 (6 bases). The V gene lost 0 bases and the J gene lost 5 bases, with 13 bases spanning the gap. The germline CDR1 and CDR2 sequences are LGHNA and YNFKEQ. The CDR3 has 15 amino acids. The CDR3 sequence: CASSQDRGGQYGYTF. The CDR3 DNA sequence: TGTGCCAGCAGCCAAGATCGGGGGGGCCAATATGGCTACACCTTC.